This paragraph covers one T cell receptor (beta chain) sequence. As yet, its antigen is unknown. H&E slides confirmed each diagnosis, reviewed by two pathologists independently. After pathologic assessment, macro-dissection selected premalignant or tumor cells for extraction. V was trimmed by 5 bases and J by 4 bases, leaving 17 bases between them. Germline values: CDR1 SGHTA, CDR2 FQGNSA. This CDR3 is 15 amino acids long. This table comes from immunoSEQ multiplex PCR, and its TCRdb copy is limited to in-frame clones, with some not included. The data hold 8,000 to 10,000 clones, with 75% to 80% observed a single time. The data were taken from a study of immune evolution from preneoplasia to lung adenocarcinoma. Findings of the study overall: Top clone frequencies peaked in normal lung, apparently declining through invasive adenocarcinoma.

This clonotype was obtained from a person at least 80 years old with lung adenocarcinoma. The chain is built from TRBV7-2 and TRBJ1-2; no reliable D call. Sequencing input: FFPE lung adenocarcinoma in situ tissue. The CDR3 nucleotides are TGTGCCAGCAGCATGGACTTTACCGAACTCTATGGCTACACCTTC. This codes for CASSMDFTELYGYTF.